The source of this T cell receptor beta chain is a study of T cell repertoires in cytomegalovirus infection. On the study more broadly: It was the public TCR beta signatures that indicated both CMV infection and matching HLA type.

As regards this clonotype: No antigen is known for it.

Germline CDR1 reads SQVTM; CDR2 reads ANQGSEA. The CDR3 is 17 amino acids. The V segment lost 4 bases and the J segment 5 bases; nucleotides outside the gene matches: 15. One entry per CDR3 protein, called by TCRdb with MiXCR from the reads. The sample lists 150,000 to 200,000 distinct CDR3 sequences, approximately 20% occurring once. Study findings and constraints: Identification of carriers of CMV plus the relevant HLA was performed using cumulative public TCR beta family frequency. Ex vivo, HLA-C-restricted CMV-specific TCR beta clonotypes prevailed over the rest of the response.

The sequenced sample was PBMCs. The source of this sequence is a human donor in good health (CMV status not recorded). Some clones in this sample may be carry-over from other donors' samples. The chain joins TRBV29-1 to TRBJ2-1; 9 nucleotides align to TRBD2. CDR3 nucleotides: TGCAGCGTTGGGGTAGGGCTAGCGGGAATTAAAAACAATGAGCAGTTCTTC. This sequence encodes CSVGVGLAGIKNNEQFF.